These 32 T cell receptor beta chains were all obtained from the same sample, sequenced in a study of cytomegalovirus exposure and HLA in healthy donors. The PCR ran on 60 Vbeta and 13 Jbeta primers. Repertoires were generated with immunoSEQ multiplex PCR, while TCRdb's copy carries only in-frame clones and drops some. The profile shows around 100,000 clones, roughly 86% of them singletons. The sample taken for sequencing was PBMCs. Receptor source: a woman aged 18-35 years in good health and CMV-seropositive.

This chain uses TRBV7-9 with TRBJ2-5; possibly TRBD1 for D (6 bases). V lost 2 bases and J 2 bases, leaving 9 bases between the germline ends. The CDR3 loop spans 14 amino acids. Germline V gives CDR1 SEHNR, CDR2 FQNEAQ (reference sequence). CDR3 in amino acids: CASSLFTGQETQYF. CDR3 sequence (DNA): TGTGCCAGCAGCTTATTCACAGGGCAAGAGACCCAGTACTTC.

The rearrangement links TRBV6-6 to TRBJ1-2; 7 positions agree with TRBD1. V lost 6 bases, J lost 7 bases, and 11 bases stayed unmatched. This CDR3 is built from 14 residues. CDR1 and CDR2 (germline): MNHNY, SVGAGI (reference sequence). The CDR3 is CASSSGIPGGGYTF. The CDR3, as DNA: TGTGCCAGCAGCTCCGGGATCCCAGGGGGTGGCTACACCTTC.

The chain is built from TRBV5-6 and TRBJ2-1, with TRBD1 as a possible D gene (6 bases). Germline CDR1 reads SGHDT; CDR2 reads YYEEEE. This CDR3 contains 16 residues. The V end was cut by 0 bases, the J end by 11 bases, with 21 bases between. The CDR3 DNA sequence: TGTGCCAGCAGCTTGGCTTTGGGTGAGGACAGCAGGAAGCAGTTCTTC. Amino acid sequence: CASSLALGEDSRKQFF. Combining the CDR3 with reference TRBV5-6 and TRBJ2-1 gives the whole variable domain DAGVTQSPTHLIKTRGQQVTLRCSPKSGHDTVSWYQQALGQGPQFIFQYYEEEERQRGNFPDRFSGHQFPNYSSELNVNALLLGDSALYLCASSLALGEDSRKQFFGPGTRLTVL.

V usage is TRBV11-2 and J usage is TRBJ2-3; 8 bases align to TRBD2. Looked up from germline, CDR1 is SGHAT and CDR2 is FQNNGV. V shed 5 bases, J shed 0 bases, and the junction held 16 bases outside the gene matches. The CDR3 extends over 19 amino acids. CDR3 sequence: CASSPLPGLVEYSTDTQYF. The CDR3 coding sequence is TGTGCCAGCAGCCCTCTGCCGGGACTAGTGGAGTATAGCACAGATACGCAGTATTTT.

This clone was found a few times. The chain couples TRBV6-1 to TRBJ2-1; the D gene is possibly TRBD2 (6 bases). V lost 10 bases, J lost 0 bases, and 16 bases lay in between. The germline CDR1 and CDR2 sequences are MNHNS and SASEGT. The CDR3 is 15 amino acids. The CDR3 DNA is TGTGCCACCTCCCAAGGAGCGGGCTCCTACAATGAGCAGTTCTTC. Its translation: CATSQGAGSYNEQFF.

The V call is TRBV5-1, the J call TRBJ2-7, with 11 bases aligning to TRBD2. V gave up 0 bases and J gave up 1 base; unmatched junction bases: 3. The CDR3 consists of 16 residues. CDR1 and CDR2 (germline): SGHRS, YFSETQ. The CDR3 DNA reads as TGCGCCAGCAGCTTGGCGGGGACTAGCGGATCCTACGAGCAGTACTTC. Protein product: CASSLAGTSGSYEQYF.

The rearrangement uses TRBV28 and TRBJ1-5, with TRBD1 identical over 9 bases. J gave up 4 bases and V 3 bases, and 7 bases lay outside the gene matches. Germline V gene data show CDR1 as MDHEN and CDR2 as SYDVKM. CDR3 length: 16 residues. CDR3 nucleotide sequence: TGTGCCAGCAGTTTCTCTGGGACAGGGCGGAATCAGCCCCAGCATTTT. The encoded protein is CASSFSGTGRNQPQHF.

The V gene is TRBV28, the J gene TRBJ1-1; no clear D gene. CDR1 and CDR2 (germline): MDHEN, SYDVKM. V shed 8 bases and J shed 5 bases, with 12 bases lying between them. The CDR3 spans 12 residues. The chain's CDR3 is CASALGRTEAFF. As DNA, the CDR3 is TGTGCCAGCGCATTAGGGAGGACTGAAGCTTTCTTT.

The chain employs TRBV6-6 and TRBJ2-7, with a tentative D call TRBD1 (6 bases). This CDR3 is built from 15 residues. CDR1 is MNHNY, CDR2 SVGAGI, per germline (reference sequence). The germline V and J ends were trimmed by 6 bases and 3 bases, with 18 bases remaining between them. CDR3 nucleotide sequence: TGTGCCAGCAGGCCCAACCGGGACACATTCTACGAGCAGTACTTC. Amino acids: CASRPNRDTFYEQYF.

The table lists this clone with a count of one. This rearrangement joins TRBV2 to TRBJ1-2; 8 bases are shared with TRBD1. Trimming at V came to 6 bases and at J to 3 bases, leaving 3 bases not matched to a gene. CDR1 is SNHLY and CDR2 is FYNNEI in the germline V gene. This CDR3 region has 13 residues. CDR3 sequence (DNA): TGTGCCAGCAGGACAGGGGTCGACTATGGCTACACCTTC. It specifies CASRTGVDYGYTF.

The V gene is TRBV4-1, the J gene TRBJ2-2; D call uncertain. This CDR3 comprises 15 residues. Germline V gene lookup returns CDR1 MGHRA and CDR2 YSYEKL. Trimming cost V 4 bases and J 1 base, with 10 bases left between them. The CDR3 here is CASSPRFGNTGELFF. CDR3 DNA sequence: TGCGCCAGCAGCCCACGGTTTGGGAACACCGGGGAGCTGTTTTTT.

This chain links TRBV5-1 with TRBJ2-5; 7 bases align to TRBD1. The CDR3 has 14 residues. Trimming cost V 7 bases and J 3 bases; bases outside gene matches: 9. Germline V gene sequence: CDR1 SGHRS, CDR2 YFSETQ. As DNA, the CDR3 is TGCGCCAGCCGACCCGGGACAGCAAAAGAGACCCAGTACTTC. Residues: CASRPGTAKETQYF.

The chain recombines TRBV28 with TRBJ1-5; TRBD1 matches 7 bases. The germline gives CDR1 MDHEN, CDR2 SYDVKM. The CDR3 has 14 residues. With V trimmed by 5 bases and J by 7 bases, 8 bases remained unmatched. The CDR3 sequence is CASSPQDRIQPQHF. CDR3 nucleotide sequence: TGTGCCAGCAGTCCTCAGGACAGGATCCAGCCCCAGCATTTT.

The chain is built from TRBV10-1 and TRBJ2-1; perhaps TRBD2 as D (5 bases). The V gene lost 4 bases and the J gene lost 10 bases, with 17 bases spanning the gap. The CDR3 spans 14 residues. The germline V gene has CDR1 WNHNN and CDR2 SYGVQD (reference sequence). In nucleotides, the CDR3 is TGCGCCAGCAGTGCCACCTCCGAGGGAGCGGAGCAGTTCTTC. Translating gives CASSATSEGAEQFF.

The chain links TRBV2 to TRBJ1-2; D is unclear. The germline gives CDR1 SNHLY, CDR2 FYNNEI. Trimming stripped 7 bases from V and 1 base from J, with 13 bases between. The CDR3 covers 14 residues. The CDR3 protein is CASMGSQNNYGYTF. CDR3 bases: TGTGCCAGCATGGGCAGCCAAAATAACTATGGCTACACCTTC. The full variable domain, its missing parts supplied by reference TRBV2 and TRBJ1-2, is EPEVTQTPSHQVTQMGQEVILRCVPISNHLYFYWYRQILGQKVEFLVSFYNNEISEKSEIFDDQFSVERPDGSNFTLKIRSTKLEDSAMYFCASMGSQNNYGYTFGSGTRLTVV.

The chain has TRBV9 and TRBJ2-7, with a weak D call TRBD1 (6 bases). The CDR3 has 13 amino acids. The V gene lost 3 bases and the J gene lost 3 bases, with 10 bases spanning the gap. The V gene's germline CDR1 is SGDLS and CDR2 YYNGEE. As DNA, the CDR3 is TGTGCCAGCAGCGAGGGGGACGGCTACGAGCAGTACTTC. The encoded protein is CASSEGDGYEQYF.

The chain combines TRBV5-1 with TRBJ2-7; TRBD2 matches 7 bases. The CDR3 length is 19 residues. Per germline, CDR1 SGHRS and CDR2 YFSETQ. The V and J ends lost 0 bases and 3 bases, in that order; junction bases with no gene match: 18. In nucleotides, the CDR3 is TGCGCCAGCAGCTTGGGTCCTAGCGGAGGTTCTCTGCGAAGCTACGAGCAGTACTTC. Protein sequence: CASSLGPSGGSLRSYEQYF.

The chain's CDR3 is CASSVARGPDTQYF. The CDR3 DNA is TGTGCCAGCAGCGTAGCCAGGGGACCGGATACGCAGTATTTT. V and J are TRBV9 and TRBJ2-3, with D possibly being TRBD1 (6 bases). Between the trimmed V and J ends, which lost 0 bases and 6 bases, there was a span of 11 bases. This CDR3 is 14 amino acids long. Germline V lookup: CDR1 SGDLS, CDR2 YYNGEE.

V gene TRBV29-1 combines with J gene TRBJ2-2; D perhaps matches TRBD1 (5 bases). Trimming stripped 4 bases from V and 4 bases from J, with 7 bases between. CDR3 length: 12 amino acids. From germline, CDR1 is SQVTM and CDR2 ANQGSEA. The CDR3 sequence: CSVGTITGELFF. In DNA, the CDR3 is TGCAGCGTTGGGACAATCACCGGGGAGCTGTTTTTT.

V is TRBV6-5 and J is TRBJ1-2; 7 bases line up with TRBD1. The CDR3 contains 16 residues. Trimming at V came to 0 bases and at J to 4 bases, leaving 8 bases not matched to a gene. Germline V CDR1 and CDR2: MNHEY, SVGAGI. Here the CDR3 DNA reads TGTGCCAGCAGTTACTCTGAGACAGGGAAGATCTATGGCTACACCTTC. Protein product: CASSYSETGKIYGYTF.

The chain recombines TRBV29-1 with TRBJ2-1; 13 bases align to TRBD2. The CDR3 consists of 14 residues. Germline V gene lookup returns CDR1 SQVTM and CDR2 ANQGSEA. The junction had 6 bases not matched to a gene; V was cut back by 7 bases and J by 6 bases. CDR3 sequence (DNA): TGCAGCGCCCTAAGACTAGCGGGAGGCAATGAGCAGTTCTTC. It codes for CSALRLAGGNEQFF.

The chain uses TRBV18 and TRBJ2-5, with TRBD2 identical over 15 bases. The CDR3 sequence is 16 residues long. The J segment lost 3 bases and the V segment lost 1 base, leaving 0 bases of the junction unmatched. Germline lookup yields CDR1 KGHSH and CDR2 LQKENI. In nucleotides, the CDR3 is TGTGCCAGCTCACCACGGACTAGCGGGGGGGAAGAGACCCAGTACTTC. It translates to CASSPRTSGGEETQYF.

This clone was recorded only once. V is TRBV2 and J is TRBJ1-5; a weak D match, TRBD1 (5 bases). This CDR3 spans 14 amino acids. With 7 bases removed from V and 0 bases from J, the gap between germline ends came to 10 bases. Germline V CDR1 and CDR2: SNHLY, FYNNEI. CDR3 nucleotide sequence: TGTGCCAGCACCCCTGGACATAGCAATCAGCCCCAGCATTTT. Its protein product is CASTPGHSNQPQHF. The whole variable domain, filled in from reference TRBV2 and TRBJ1-5, reads EPEVTQTPSHQVTQMGQEVILRCVPISNHLYFYWYRQILGQKVEFLVSFYNNEISEKSEIFDDQFSVERPDGSNFTLKIRSTKLEDSAMYFCASTPGHSNQPQHFGDGTRLSIL.

This clone has more than one count but fewer than ten. The chain employs TRBV29-1 and TRBJ1-1; D remains unclear. The CDR3 is 14 amino acids. CDR1 SQVTM and CDR2 ANQGSEA come from the germline V gene. Trimming removed 0 bases at V and 1 base at J, with 9 bases between. The CDR3 sequence is CSVEDLARNTEAFF. The CDR3 DNA sequence: TGCAGCGTTGAAGATCTGGCAAGGAACACTGAAGCTTTCTTT.

Only a few counts were recorded for this clone. J is TRBJ2-7 and V is TRBV25-1; the D gene is possibly TRBD2 (5 bases). Germline V gives CDR1 MGHDK, CDR2 SYGVNS. V lost 5 bases to trimming and J lost 2 bases, with 13 bases between them. CDR3 length equals 14 residues. The CDR3: CASSKHDGTYEQYF. The CDR3 coding sequence is TGTGCCAGCAGTAAACACGACGGGACCTACGAGCAGTACTTC.

This chain uses TRBV7-3 with TRBJ2-1; D gene ambiguous. The CDR3 runs to 20 residues. CDR1 is SGHTA and CDR2 is FQGTGA in the germline V gene. The V end lost 2 bases, the J end lost 3 bases, and 26 bases lay between the germline ends. CDR3 in amino acids: CASSLRPMLSDYYGYNEQFF. DNA for the CDR3: TGTGCCAGCAGCTTACGTCCCATGCTGAGTGATTATTATGGCTACAATGAGCAGTTCTTC.

This sequence joins TRBV5-4 and TRBJ1-1; 10 nucleotides agree with TRBD1. V shed 3 bases, J shed 3 bases, and the junction held 2 bases outside the gene matches. The CDR3 loop spans 14 amino acids. Per germline, CDR1 SGHNT and CDR2 YYREEE (reference sequence). The CDR3 nucleotides read TGTGCCAGCAGCTACGGACAGGGGGACACTGAAGCTTTCTTT. This gives the protein CASSYGQGDTEAFF. The full variable domain, its missing parts supplied by reference TRBV5-4 and TRBJ1-1, is ETGVTQSPTHLIKTRGQQVTLRCSSQSGHNTVSWYQQALGQGPQFIFQYYREEENGRGNFPPRFSGLQFPNYSSELNVNALELDDSALYLCASSYGQGDTEAFFGQGTRLTVV.

This clone was found a few times. The chain links TRBV6-5 to TRBJ2-3, with 7 positions matching TRBD1. V dropped 4 bases and J dropped 1; count of bases not matched to a gene: 2. The CDR3 totals 14 residues. Germline-derived CDR1 and CDR2 are MNHEY and SVGAGI. Here the CDR3 reads CASSSGQGTDTQYF. In DNA form, the CDR3 reads TGTGCCAGCAGTTCCGGACAGGGCACAGATACGCAGTATTTT.

This clone was detected once. The V call is TRBV30, the J call TRBJ1-6; D ambiguous. Germline assignment: CDR1 GTSNPN and CDR2 SVGIG (reference sequence). CDR3 length equals 12 residues. The V and J ends lost 7 bases and 5 bases respectively, with 9 bases between them. The chain's CDR3 is CAFGLNNSPLHF. In DNA form, the CDR3 reads TGTGCCTTCGGACTGAATAATTCACCCCTCCACTTT.

CDR3 sequence reads: CASSLAGDQPQHF. As DNA, the CDR3 is TGTGCCAGCAGCTTGGCAGGGGATCAGCCCCAGCATTTT. This rearrangement joins TRBV5-6 to TRBJ1-5; D is perhaps TRBD1 (6 bases). The CDR3 is 13 residues long. Trimming removed 0 bases from V and 5 bases from J, with 6 bases in between. CDR1 and CDR2 from the germline V gene are SGHDT and YYEEEE.

The chain couples TRBV5-6 to TRBJ2-4, with TRBD2 identical over 10 bases. Germline V CDR1 and CDR2: SGHDT, YYEEEE. The CDR3 contains 17 residues. The ends lost 0 bases at V and 3 bases at J; junction bases unmatched: 6. This CDR3 reads CASSLVPGLAVKNIQYF. CDR3 DNA: TGTGCCAGCAGCTTGGTGCCTGGACTAGCGGTCAAAAACATTCAGTACTTC.

This clone was counted once. This chain links TRBV5-1 with TRBJ2-1; the match to TRBD2 covers 9 bases. V lost 0 bases and J lost 9; bases outside the gene matches: 7. CDR1 is SGHRS, CDR2 YFSETQ, per germline. The CDR3 consists of 15 residues. In nucleotides, the CDR3 is TGCGCCAGCAGCTTGGGCGGGAGGGCCGTTGGTGAGCAGTTCTTC. It encodes CASSLGGRAVGEQFF.